This T cell receptor beta chain stems from a study of T cells after yellow fever vaccination. Study-level findings and limits: Most primary-vaccination clones recurred post-booster (roughly 96% CD4, over 70% CD8). Though it reached lower strength, the secondary response hit its peak faster, day 5 versus 15.

The CDR3 is made up of 13 amino acids. The V gene's germline CDR1 is SGHDN and CDR2 FVKESK. V lost 5 bases and J 5 bases, leaving 12 bases between the germline ends. Generation of TCR cDNA used 5'RACE template switching (which added a universal primer site and UMIs). TCRdb analysed the 5' RACE reads with MiXCR anew, one entry per CDR3 protein. The sample records some 300,000 distinct CDR3 sequences, 8.7% being singletons. A note on this clonotype: What it recognizes is unknown.

The sequencing here drew on CD4+ T cells sorted from PBMCs, taken 5 days after the yellow fever booster vaccination. The rearrangement links TRBV14 to TRBJ2-5, with D possibly matching TRBD1 (5 bases). The TCR comes from a man in his late teens or twenties who received the YFV17D yellow fever vaccine. The CDR3 nucleotides read TGTGCCAGCAGCTATCAGGGATATGAGACCCAGTACTTC. Translation: CASSYQGYETQYF.